Listed below are T cell receptor beta chains from one sample, sequenced in a study of cytomegalovirus exposure and HLA in healthy donors. Method: immunoSEQ multiplex PCR; TCRdb's copy keeps in-frame clones and lacks some. The sample lists some 140,000 clones; less than 85% were seen once. Material: PBMCs. These receptors were obtained from a woman aged 45-60 years in good health and CMV-seropositive. Each CDR3 is given with its conserved first and last residue. Each record gives: D gene, J gene, clone size, V gene, CDR3 DNA, CDR3 protein. The D gene is left open where the match is weak. For some rows the clone size is stated as once, few or many, or as a class when expanded; others skip it.

>NA|TRBJ1-2|NA|TRBV9
TGTGCCAGCAGCGTAGCAGGGTTAGACTATGGCTACACCTTC
CASSVAGLDYGYTF
>NA|TRBJ1-2|few|TRBV7-2
TGTGCCAGCACCCTCACAGGCGGCTACACCTTC
CASTLTGGYTF
>NA|TRBJ2-3|NA|TRBV4-3
TGCGCCAGCAGCCAAGGGTCTAGCCCGCAGTATTTT
CASSQGSSPQYF
>TRBD1|TRBJ1-1|NA|TRBV6-5
TGTGCCAGCAGTTACAGGGGACAGGGCACTGAAGCTTTCTTT
CASSYRGQGTEAFF
>NA|TRBJ1-1|NA|TRBV19
TGTGCCAGTAGTATACCGGACAGCCCGTGGGAGAACACTGAAGCTTTCTTT
CASSIPDSPWENTEAFF
>NA|TRBJ1-1|NA|TRBV5-1
TGCGCCAGCAGCCCATCTAGCGGACAGAACACTGAAGCTTTCTTT
CASSPSSGQNTEAFF
>NA|TRBJ2-1|few|TRBV28
TGTGCCAGCAGTTTGCGGGGCTCCTACAATGAGCAGTTCTTC
CASSLRGSYNEQFF
>NA|TRBJ1-3|NA|TRBV6-5
TGTGCCAGCAGTTACTCAGCAGGTTTCTCTGGAAACACCATATATTTT
CASSYSAGFSGNTIYF
>NA|TRBJ1-3|NA|TRBV5-4
TGTGCCAGCAGCTTCCGGGGAGCCGGAAACACCATATATTTT
CASSFRGAGNTIYF
>TRBD2|TRBJ2-7|NA|TRBV7-9
TGTGCCAGCAGCTTAGGACTAGCGGGTGTCGACGAGCAGTACTTC
CASSLGLAGVDEQYF